The 2 T cell receptor beta chains below all came from one sample that was sequenced in a study of blood T cell repertoires in COVID-19. Repertoires were generated with immunoSEQ multiplex PCR, while TCRdb's copy carries only in-frame clones and drops some. The data hold about 97,000 clones, with roughly 92% observed a single time. The specimen was peripheral blood. These receptors were collected from a woman in her 50s with COVID-19, enrolled during active disease.

The chain recombines TRBV6-1 with TRBJ1-3; D remains ambiguous. The CDR3 consists of 17 residues. Per the germline V gene, CDR1 is MNHNS and CDR2 is SASEGT. Trimming stripped 4 bases from V and 0 bases from J, with 16 bases between. CDR3 region: CASSAPDTVSSGNTIYF. The CDR3 nucleotides are TGTGCCAGCAGTGCCCCCGACACCGTAAGCTCTGGAAACACCATATATTTT.

V is TRBV14 and J is TRBJ2-3; 9 nucleotides match TRBD2. Trimming took 1 base from V and 5 from J; bases not matched to a gene: 19. This CDR3 comprises 20 residues. The germline CDR1 and CDR2 sequences are SGHDN and FVKESK. The CDR3 sequence: CASSQGGASGVRPGGDTQYF. For the CDR3, the DNA is TGTGCCAGCAGCCAAGGTGGCGCTAGCGGGGTTCGCCCGGGGGGAGATACGCAGTATTTT. Filled out from reference TRBV14 and TRBJ2-3, the complete variable domain reads EAGVTQFPSHSVIEKGQTVTLRCDPISGHDNLYWYRRVMGKEIKFLLHFVKESKQDESGMPNNRFLAERTGGTYSTLKVQPAELEDSGVYFCASSQGGASGVRPGGDTQYFGPGTRLTVL.